One sample yielded the 10 T cell receptor beta chains listed below, sequenced in a study of T-cell reconstitution after alpha-beta-depleted transplantation in children. TCRbeta library construction was performed incorporating unique molecular identifiers. One entry per CDR3 protein, called by TCRdb with MiXCR from the PCR reads. The data show roughly 790,000 distinct CDR3 sequences, roughly 15% seen once. The sample was PBMCs, mostly from graft donor cells, taken 360 days after TCRalphabeta/CD19-depleted stem cell transplant. Receptors were obtained from a male patient aged 10 to 17 who had a stem cell transplant for acute lymphoblastic leukemia, so the T cells may come from the graft donor.

This clonotype appeared a few times. The J gene is TRBJ2-3, the V gene TRBV7-3; no definite D call. V was shortened by 5 bases and J by 0 bases, with 15 bases between the two germline ends. The germline V gene has CDR1 SGHTA and CDR2 FQGTGA. CDR3 length: 16 amino acids. The CDR3 bases are TGTGCCAGCAGCCTTGCTCCAGGAGCTAGCACAGATACGCAGTATTTT. Translating gives CASSLAPGASTDTQYF. The full variable domain, completed using reference TRBV7-3 and TRBJ2-3, is GAGVSQTPSNKVTEKGKYVELRCDPISGHTALYWYRQSLGQGPEFLIYFQGTGAADDSGLPNDRFFAVRPEGSVSTLKIQRTERGDSAVYLCASSLAPGASTDTQYFGPGTRLTVL.

This chain uses TRBV4-1 with TRBJ2-7, with D possibly matching TRBD1 (6 bases). This CDR3 has 15 amino acids. V was cut by 4 bases and J by 3 bases, with 16 bases left in between. The germline V gene encodes CDR1 MGHRA and CDR2 YSYEKL. The CDR3 loop reads CASSPTDSQFYEQYF. CDR3 bases: TGCGCCAGCAGCCCGACGGACAGTCAATTCTACGAGCAGTACTTC.

The V gene is TRBV29-1, the J gene TRBJ1-1, with D hard to call. Germline lookup yields CDR1 SQVTM and CDR2 ANQGSEA. V was clipped by 2 bases and J by 2 bases, with 6 bases between them. The CDR3 covers 12 residues. CDR3 in amino acids: CSVERDNTEAFF. The CDR3 DNA sequence: TGCAGCGTTGAAAGGGATAACACTGAAGCTTTCTTT.

This clonotype appeared a few times. The chain recombines TRBV6-1 with TRBJ2-3; tentative D call: TRBD2 (5 bases). Looked up from germline, CDR1 is MNHNS and CDR2 is SASEGT. This CDR3 has 14 residues. V was pared by 6 bases and J by 5 bases, with 15 bases between. The CDR3 here is CASSPLGERDTQYF. As DNA, the CDR3 is TGTGCCAGCAGCCCCCTCGGGGAAAGAGATACGCAGTATTTT.

The chain combines TRBV20-1 with TRBJ2-7, with D tentatively TRBD2 (6 bases). Trimming cost V 6 bases and J 1 base, with 16 bases left between them. This CDR3 spans 14 amino acids. Germline CDR1 DFQATT, CDR2 SNEGSKA (reference sequence). CDR3 amino acids: CSAPPGTGSYEQYF. The CDR3 coding sequence is TGCAGTGCCCCCCCCGGGACTGGGTCCTACGAGCAGTACTTC.

The J gene is TRBJ2-7, the V gene TRBV29-1; 12 bases agree with TRBD2. V was clipped by 7 bases and J by 2 bases; unmatched bases: 3. Germline loops: CDR1 SQVTM, CDR2 ANQGSEA. The CDR3 loop spans 13 amino acids. Here the CDR3 reads CSGRLAGAYEQYF. In nucleotides, the CDR3 is TGCAGCGGTCGACTAGCGGGAGCCTACGAGCAGTACTTC.

This clonotype occurred a few times. The V and J genes are TRBV5-1 and TRBJ2-1, with D unclear. There are 14 residues in the CDR3. With 1 base removed from V and 8 bases from J, the gap between germline ends came to 13 bases. Germline loops: CDR1 SGHRS, CDR2 YFSETQ. The CDR3: CASSLIPPPDEQFF. Here the CDR3 DNA reads TGCGCCAGCAGCTTGATCCCGCCCCCGGATGAGCAGTTCTTC.

This clonotype was found a few times. The chain couples TRBV14 to TRBJ1-3; 7 bases match TRBD1. Looked up from germline, CDR1 is SGHDN and CDR2 is FVKESK. After removal of 4 bases from V and 3 bases from J, the junction contained 9 bases not matched to a gene. This CDR3 is built from 16 residues. The CDR3 loop is CASSRQGHDNGNTIYF. CDR3 nucleotides: TGTGCCAGCAGCCGACAGGGCCACGACAATGGAAACACCATATATTTT. Full variable domain (outside the CDR3, taken from reference TRBV14 and TRBJ1-3): EAGVTQFPSHSVIEKGQTVTLRCDPISGHDNLYWYRRVMGKEIKFLLHFVKESKQDESGMPNNRFLAERTGGTYSTLKVQPAELEDSGVYFCASSRQGHDNGNTIYFGEGSWLTVV.

This clonotype was recorded at least ten times. The chain joins TRBV7-9 to TRBJ2-1; TRBD2 aligns across 11 bases. Germline values: CDR1 SEHNR, CDR2 FQNEAQ (reference sequence). Unmatched junction bases numbered 9, after V lost 5 bases and J lost 9 bases. This CDR3 has 15 amino acids. CDR3 residues: CASSPRLAGRGEQFF. For the CDR3, the DNA is TGTGCCAGCAGCCCCAGACTAGCGGGAAGAGGTGAGCAGTTCTTC.

This clonotype appeared a few times. The V gene is TRBV7-9, the J gene TRBJ2-1, with a tentative D call TRBD1 (6 bases). This CDR3 contains 14 residues. The germline V gene encodes CDR1 SEHNR and CDR2 FQNEAQ (reference sequence). V dropped 4 bases and J dropped 3 bases, with 10 bases sitting between them. The CDR3 nucleotides are TGTGCCAGCAGCTCGAACAGGGACTACAATGAGCAGTTCTTC. Its translation: CASSSNRDYNEQFF.